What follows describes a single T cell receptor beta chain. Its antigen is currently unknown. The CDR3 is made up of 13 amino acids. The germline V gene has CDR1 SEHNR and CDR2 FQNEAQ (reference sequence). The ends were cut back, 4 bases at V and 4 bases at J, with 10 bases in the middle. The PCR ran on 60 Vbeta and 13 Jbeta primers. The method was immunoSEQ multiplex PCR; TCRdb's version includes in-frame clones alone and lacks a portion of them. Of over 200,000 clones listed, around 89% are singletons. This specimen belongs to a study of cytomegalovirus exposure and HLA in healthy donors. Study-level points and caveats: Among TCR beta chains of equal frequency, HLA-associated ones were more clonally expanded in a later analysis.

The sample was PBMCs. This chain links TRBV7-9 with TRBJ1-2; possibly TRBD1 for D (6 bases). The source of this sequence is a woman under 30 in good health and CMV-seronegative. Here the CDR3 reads CASSSGALYGYTF. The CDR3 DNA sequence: TGTGCCAGCAGCTCAGGGGCCCTCTATGGCTACACCTTC.